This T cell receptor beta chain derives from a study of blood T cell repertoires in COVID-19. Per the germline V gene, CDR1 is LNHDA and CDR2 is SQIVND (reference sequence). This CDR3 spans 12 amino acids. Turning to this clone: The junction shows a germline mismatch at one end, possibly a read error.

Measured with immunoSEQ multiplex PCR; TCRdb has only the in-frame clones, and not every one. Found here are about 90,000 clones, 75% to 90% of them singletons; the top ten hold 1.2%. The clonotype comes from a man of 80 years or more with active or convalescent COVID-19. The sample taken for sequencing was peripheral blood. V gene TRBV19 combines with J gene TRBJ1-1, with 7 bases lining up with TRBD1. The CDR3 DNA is TGTGCCAGTAGTGGAGACAGGGAAGCATCGGTCTTT. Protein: CASSGDREASVF. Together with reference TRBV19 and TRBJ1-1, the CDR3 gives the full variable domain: DGGITQSPKYLFRKEGQNVTLSCEQNLNHDAMYWYRQDPGQGLRLIYYSQIVNDFQKGDIAEGYSVSREKKESFPLTVTSAQKNPTAFYLCASSGDREASVFGQGTRLTVV.